Included here is one T cell receptor (beta chain) sequence, with context. This receptor's antigen is unknown. The sample belongs to a study of synovial regulatory T cells in juvenile arthritis (dated by TCRdb to about 2015). In the study overall: Among sequenced patients, three were therapy-naive, one received methotrexate plus infliximab, several received methotrexate, and one had no treatment information. Effector T cell subsets from the study cohort were also sequenced for comparisons, but the Treg dataset by itself includes only blood Treg cells and synovial fluid Treg cells. TCRbeta CDR3 repertoires of blood iaTreg cells, other blood Treg cells and synovial fluid Treg cells from matched patient samples were compared in the study. Treg and Teff subsets from fewer than twelve JIA patients with active disease were included in the TCR repertoire comparisons.

TCR repertoires were obtained from some eleven juvenile idiopathic arthritis patients with active disease who had not reached inactive disease, of whom 3 were polyarticular and 8 were oligoarticular. The TCR-sequenced patients had a median age of about 12 years (range about 2.1-25) and median disease duration of approximately seven years (range 0.2-19.1). Samples for TCR repertoire analysis were collected at two centres in Italy. Peripheral blood mononuclear cells were isolated by Histopaque-1077 density gradient and cryopreserved in roughly 90% FCS with roughly 10% DMSO. The CDR3 goes from the cysteine to the phenylalanine over 14 residues. No coding sequence is recorded. Reading the germline V gene (reference sequence) gives CDR1 LNHDA and CDR2 SQIVND. Study-level results and caveats: Synovial Treg cells shared more CDR3 sequences with iaTreg cells than with other blood Treg cells, and Chao-Jaccard similarity confirmed that synovial Treg cells were more closely related to iaTreg cells. TCR diversity was lower in blood iaTreg cells than in other blood Treg cells, which is consistent with antigen-driven expansion. iaTreg TCR repertoires were found to be largely private across patients and to partially overlap with synovial Teff and blood CPL repertoires.

The library was produced with the immunoSEQ multiplex PCR assay. TCRbeta CDR3 sequencing was carried out by Adaptive Biotechnologies. In the paper's pipeline: To assess repertoire similarity, the researchers used the Chao-modified Jaccard index along with median clonotype overlap taken from 200 random subsamples at equal sample size. Similarity analyses were performed using either productive nucleotide sequences or in silico-translated amino acid sequences. To compare repertoires, the researchers applied hierarchical clustering with single linkage as well as t-SNE, based on Chao-modified Jaccard distances. Repertoire diversity was measured with the Renyi index after sample size normalisation across a range of alpha values. The table comes from immuneACCESS by way of TCRdb, which keeps in-frame sequences with V and J called. Part of the clones is missing from these tables; in studies checked, under half for an unresolved V gene and the rest for unknown reasons. V, J and clone size were drawn from that table, and D and trimming were deduced from the DNA. The sample's records list 6,400 or so clones. The ten top clones hold under 0.8% of the sample.

Recombination linked TRBV19 to TRBJ1-5; TCRdb's D gene call, TRBD1, goes unchecked for lack of DNA. Sequenced material: Treg cells from blood. Read against the paper, the sample's cell subset or site label means: remaining (HLA-DR-negative) circulating blood Treg cells. The clonotype comes from a donor younger than 30 with juvenile idiopathic arthritis. CDR3 protein: CASSQDSINQPQHF.